The T cell receptor beta chain described here comes from a study of T cell changes during pregnancy in multiple sclerosis. Profiling relied on immunoSEQ multiplex PCR, and the TCRdb table lists in-frame clones only, not all of them. Found here are roughly 56,000 clones, about 90% of them singletons; the top ten hold just under 0.5%. In germline, CDR1 is GTSNPN, CDR2 SVGIG (reference sequence). V lost 3 bases, J lost 0 bases, and 4 bases stayed unmatched. This CDR3 comprises 14 residues. The source was CD4+ T cells from peripheral blood mononuclear cells, collected after pregnancy. J is TRBJ2-5 and V is TRBV30; 7 bases are a match to TRBD1. The sequence came from a female donor in good health, enrolled as a control in a pregnancy study. CDR3 residues: CAWRIQGYQETQYF. As DNA, the CDR3 is TGTGCCTGGAGGATACAGGGGTACCAAGAGACCCAGTACTTC.